The clone carrying this TCR beta chain was seen a handful of times. Its antigen is not known. Germline values: CDR1 MNHEY, CDR2 SVGAGI. The CDR3 has 14 residues. Germline trimming cut 7 bases from V and 7 bases from J; bases unmatched to any gene: 8. This sample is drawn from a study of tumor-infiltrating lymphocytes in primary liver carcinoma. Overall study context: Tumors, staged T1-T3 N0M0, spanned about 4.2 to 11 cm.

With around 500 ng total RNA as template and a constant-region primer, TCR beta cDNA was made. Nested multiplex PCR, run for three rounds with slightly modified ARM-PCR, yielded TCR beta libraries. Primers for the first two PCR rounds were TRBV1-TRBV30 forward primers and a C-beta reverse primer (roughly 10 cycles per round). A single record per CDR3 protein comes from TCRdb applying MiXCR to the multiplex PCR reads. The data show around 78,000 distinct CDR3 sequences, about two thirds seen once. Study results and caveats: Whereas tumor region pairs overlapped more, tumor-adjacent and tumor-blood pairs overlapped less.

Unsorted bulk tissue, about 17-33 mg of it, served as the source for co-extraction of RNA and DNA. None of the patients had received treatment, and all had chronic HBV infection. Viable tumor cells exceeded 85% in all tumor samples. The sample comprised liver tumor tissue from sampling region 4. Subset indicated: tumor region T4, right-lateral pole. This clonotype was sampled from a woman in her sixties or seventies with primary liver carcinoma and hepatitis B virus infection. The gene calls are TRBV6-5 and TRBJ2-1; 9 nucleotides align to TRBD2. CDR3 sequence reads: CASTNSGSRNEQFF. The DNA for the CDR3 is TGTGCCAGCACGAATAGCGGGAGCCGAAATGAGCAGTTCTTC.